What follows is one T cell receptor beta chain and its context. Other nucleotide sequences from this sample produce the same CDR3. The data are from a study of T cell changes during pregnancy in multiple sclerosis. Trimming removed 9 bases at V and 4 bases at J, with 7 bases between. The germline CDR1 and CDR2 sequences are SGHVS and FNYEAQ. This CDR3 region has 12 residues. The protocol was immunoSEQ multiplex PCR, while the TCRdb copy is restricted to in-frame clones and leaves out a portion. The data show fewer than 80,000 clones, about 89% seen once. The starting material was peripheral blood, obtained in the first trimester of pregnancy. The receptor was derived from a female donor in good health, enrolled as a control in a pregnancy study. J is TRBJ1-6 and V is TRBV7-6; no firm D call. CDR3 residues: CASSPYNSPLHF. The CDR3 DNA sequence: TGTGCCAGTAGCCCGTATAATTCACCCCTCCACTTT.